The 13 T cell receptor beta chains reported below all come from one sample, sequenced in a study of T cells generated in artificial thymic organoids. Reverse primers in the TRAC or TRBC constant regions drove separate semi-nested PCRs for TCRalpha and TCRbeta. TCRdb fed the 5' RACE reads into MiXCR, producing one record per CDR3 protein. The table shows over 6,500 distinct CDR3 sequences, with roughly 18% occurring only once. The specimen was naive CD8+ T cells from the thymus. Subset indicated: CD3+TCRalphabeta+CD8SP T cells; for blood, CD45RO-CCR7+ naive CD8+ T cells. The receptors originated from a human donor who gave cord blood stem cells for thymic organoid culture, a cardiac surgery patient who gave postnatal thymus, or a blood donor (not recorded which).

A few counts support this clonotype. The V and J genes are TRBV10-3 and TRBJ2-7, with D possibly TRBD2 on 6 matching bases. The CDR3 is 13 residues long. CDR1 and CDR2 (germline): ENHRY, SYGVKD. Trimming stripped 11 bases from V and 3 bases from J, with 17 bases between. CDR3 coding DNA: TGTGCCGGAGAGGAAGCGGGCAGCTACGAGCAGTACTTC. Translated: CAGEEAGSYEQYF.

Within the sample, this clonotype is medium-sized. In DNA form, the CDR3 reads TGCGCCAGCAGCCAGGCGCCGGGGAACACTGAAGCTTTCTTT. It yields the protein CASSQAPGNTEAFF. This sequence joins TRBV5-1 and TRBJ1-1; D is ambiguous. The CDR3 extends over 14 amino acids. Trimming took 4 bases from V and 1 from J, leaving 11 bases between them. Germline V gives CDR1 SGHRS, CDR2 YFSETQ.

This clonotype is classed as medium-sized. This chain connects TRBV7-9 to TRBJ2-3, with D maybe TRBD2 (5 bases). Per the germline V gene, CDR1 is SEHNR and CDR2 is FQNEAQ (reference sequence). The CDR3 totals 12 residues. Trimming pared 1 base from V and 12 bases from J, leaving 11 bases between. The CDR3 bases are TGTGCCAGCAGCTTAGACGCGGGTCCTCAGTATTTT. Residues: CASSLDAGPQYF.

The gene calls are TRBV20-1 and TRBJ2-5; 7 bases agree with TRBD1. Germline V gives CDR1 DFQATT, CDR2 SNEGSKA (reference sequence). The V segment lost 6 bases and the J segment 5 bases; nucleotides outside the gene matches: 18. This CDR3 has 16 amino acids. CDR3 loop: CSASSLHRGRRETQYF. The DNA of the CDR3 is TGCAGTGCCAGCAGCTTACATAGGGGGCGTAGGGAGACCCAGTACTTC.

Within the sample, this clonotype is medium-sized (0.01 to 0.1%). This rearrangement joins TRBV25-1 to TRBJ1-3, with 7 bases aligning to TRBD1. There are 15 residues in the CDR3. Germline CDR1 MGHDK, CDR2 SYGVNS. After removal of 6 bases from V and 0 bases from J, the junction contained 5 bases not matched to a gene. The CDR3 nucleotides read TGTGCCAGCAGGGACAGGACACTCTCTGGAAACACCATATATTTT. Encoded protein: CASRDRTLSGNTIYF.

This clonotype ranks as medium-sized. The chain combines TRBV27 with TRBJ2-7; TRBD2 matches 10 bases. V gave up 3 bases and J gave up 4 bases; unmatched junction bases: 6. The CDR3 consists of 15 residues. Per germline, CDR1 MNHEY and CDR2 SMNVEV (reference sequence). CDR3 nucleotides: TGTGCCAGCAGTTTGGCCGGACTAGCGGTTTACGAGCAGTACTTC. As protein: CASSLAGLAVYEQYF.

This clonotype was picked up many times. V gene TRBV11-2 combines with J gene TRBJ2-2; perhaps TRBD2 as D (6 bases). V was cut by 4 bases and J by 7 bases, with 22 bases left in between. Germline CDR1 and CDR2: SGHAT and FQNNGV. This CDR3 spans 17 amino acids. In DNA form, the CDR3 reads TGTGCCAGCAGCTCAACCGGGACTCGAATTTTGGGCGGGGAGCTGTTTTTT. This sequence encodes CASSSTGTRILGGELFF.

By proportion, this clonotype is medium-sized. The rearrangement uses TRBV15 and TRBJ2-1; D not certain. This CDR3 spans 14 amino acids. The germline V gene has CDR1 LNHNV and CDR2 YYDKDF (reference sequence). Trimming left V 0 bases short and J 4 bases short, with 7 bases between. CDR3 amino acids: CATSRDRIYNEQFF. As DNA, the CDR3 is TGTGCCACCAGCAGAGATAGAATATACAATGAGCAGTTCTTC.

By frequency in the sample, this clonotype is medium-sized. This chain joins TRBV7-9 and TRBJ2-7; 7 nucleotides match TRBD2. Germline V lookup: CDR1 SEHNR, CDR2 FQNEAQ (reference sequence). CDR3 length: 12 amino acids. CDR3 region: CVTGRDSYEQYF. The CDR3 nucleotides read TGTGTCACGGGGAGGGATTCCTACGAGCAGTACTTC.

This clonotype was recorded only once. The gene calls are TRBV27 and TRBJ1-6, with 9 bases fitting TRBD1. There are 12 residues in the CDR3. V trimming: 8 bases; J trimming: 10 bases; junction bases outside the gene matches: 3. In germline, CDR1 is MNHEY, CDR2 SMNVEV (reference sequence). The CDR3 DNA sequence: TGTGCCAGCTCGGGACAGGGCTCACCCCTCCACTTT. It translates to CASSGQGSPLHF.

This clonotype is deemed medium-sized. The chain recombines TRBV5-6 with TRBJ1-5, with 9 bases fitting TRBD1. Unmatched junction bases numbered 7, after V lost 2 bases and J lost 7 bases. The CDR3 contains 15 residues. CDR1 SGHDT and CDR2 YYEEEE come from the germline V gene. The CDR3 is CASSFSGQGHQPQHF. The CDR3, as DNA: TGTGCCAGCAGCTTCTCGGGACAGGGACACCAGCCCCAGCATTTT.

Judged by abundance, this clonotype is medium-sized. The V call is TRBV12-3 or TRBV12-4, the J call TRBJ2-1, with 7 bases lining up with TRBD2. The J segment lost 6 bases and the V segment lost 5 bases, leaving 25 bases of the junction unmatched. This CDR3 has 20 amino acids. This CDR3 is CASSLGSTWVTRGLFNEQFF. The DNA of the CDR3 is TGTGCCAGCAGTCTGGGGTCCACATGGGTTACCCGGGGACTATTCAATGAGCAGTTCTTC.

This clonotype is classed as medium-sized. This chain connects TRBV12-3 or TRBV12-4 to TRBJ2-3; possibly TRBD2 for D (6 bases). The CDR3 totals 12 residues. V was trimmed by 3 bases and J by 5 bases, leaving 6 bases between them. The CDR3 region has the DNA TGTGCCAGCAGTTTCGGGAGAGATACGCAGTATTTT. This gives the protein CASSFGRDTQYF.